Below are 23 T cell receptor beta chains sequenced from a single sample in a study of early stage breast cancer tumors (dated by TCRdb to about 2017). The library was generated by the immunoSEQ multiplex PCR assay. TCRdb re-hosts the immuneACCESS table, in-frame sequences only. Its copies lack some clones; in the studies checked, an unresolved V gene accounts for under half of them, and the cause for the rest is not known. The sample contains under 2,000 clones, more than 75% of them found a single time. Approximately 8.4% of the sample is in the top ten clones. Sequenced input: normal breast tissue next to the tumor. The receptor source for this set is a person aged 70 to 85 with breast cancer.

The CDR3 DNA sequence: TGTGCCAGCAGTGATGGACTAGCGGGGGGGCCCGGGGAGCTGTTTTTT. Translation: CASSDGLAGGPGELFF. The chain links TRBV2 to TRBJ2-2, with 15 bases identical to TRBD2. V lost 3 bases, J lost 6 bases, and 2 bases stayed unmatched. Germline-derived CDR1 and CDR2 are SNHLY and FYNNEI. This CDR3 is 16 amino acids long.

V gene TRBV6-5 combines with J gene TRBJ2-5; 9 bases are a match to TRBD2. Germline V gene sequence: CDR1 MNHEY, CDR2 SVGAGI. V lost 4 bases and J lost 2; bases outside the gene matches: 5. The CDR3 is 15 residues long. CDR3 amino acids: CASSFRGGEQETQYF. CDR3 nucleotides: TGTGCCAGCAGTTTTCGCGGGGGGGAACAAGAGACCCAGTACTTC.

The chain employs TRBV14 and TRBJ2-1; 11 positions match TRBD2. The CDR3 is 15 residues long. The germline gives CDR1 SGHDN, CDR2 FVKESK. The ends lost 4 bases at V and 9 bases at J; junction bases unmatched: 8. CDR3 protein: CASSLAGLAVLEQFF. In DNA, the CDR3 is TGTGCCAGCAGCCTGGCGGGACTAGCGGTTCTTGAGCAGTTCTTC.

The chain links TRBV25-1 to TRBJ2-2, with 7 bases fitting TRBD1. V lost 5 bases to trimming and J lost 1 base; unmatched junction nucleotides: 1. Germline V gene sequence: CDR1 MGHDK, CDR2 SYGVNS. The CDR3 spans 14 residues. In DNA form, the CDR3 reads TGTGCCAGCAGTCGGGACAGGAACACCGGGGAGCTGTTTTTT. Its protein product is CASSRDRNTGELFF.

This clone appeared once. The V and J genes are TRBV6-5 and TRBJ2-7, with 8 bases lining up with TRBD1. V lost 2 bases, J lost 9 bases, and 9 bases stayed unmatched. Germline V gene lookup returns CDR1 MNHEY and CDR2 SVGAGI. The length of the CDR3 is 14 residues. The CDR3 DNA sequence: TGTGCCAGCAGTTACGGGCAGGGGGCAGTTTGGCAGTACTTC. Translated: CASSYGQGAVWQYF.

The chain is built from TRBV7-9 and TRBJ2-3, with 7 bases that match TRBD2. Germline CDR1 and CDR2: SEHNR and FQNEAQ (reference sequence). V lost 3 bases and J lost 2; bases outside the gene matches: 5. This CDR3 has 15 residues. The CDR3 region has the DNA TGTGCCAGCAGCTTCCGCGGGGGTACCACAGATACGCAGTATTTT. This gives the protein CASSFRGGTTDTQYF.

The CDR3 DNA is TGTGCCAGCAGCTTGGAGGGGCCCACCTACGAGCAGTACTTC. It is translated as CASSLEGPTYEQYF. The chain is built from TRBV5-6 and TRBJ2-7; possible D gene TRBD1, 5 bases. Germline CDR1 and CDR2: SGHDT and YYEEEE. The CDR3 has 14 amino acids. The V end was cut by 0 bases, the J end by 2 bases, with 9 bases between.

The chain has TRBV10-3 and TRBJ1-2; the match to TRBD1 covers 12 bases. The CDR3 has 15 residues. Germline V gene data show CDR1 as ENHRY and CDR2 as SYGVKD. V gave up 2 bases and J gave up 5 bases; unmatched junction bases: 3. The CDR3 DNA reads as TGTGCCATCAGTGAGGGGGGACAGGGGGCATATGGCTACACCTTC. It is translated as CAISEGGQGAYGYTF.

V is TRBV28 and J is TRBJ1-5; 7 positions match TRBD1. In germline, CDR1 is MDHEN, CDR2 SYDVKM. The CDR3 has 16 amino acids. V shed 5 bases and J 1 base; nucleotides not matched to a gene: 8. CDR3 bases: TGTGCCAGCAGTCAAGACAGGGTAAAAAGCAATCAGCCCCAGCATTTT. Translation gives CASSQDRVKSNQPQHF. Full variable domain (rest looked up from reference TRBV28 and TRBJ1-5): DVKVTQSSRYLVKRTGEKVFLECVQDMDHENMFWYRQDPGLGLRLIYFSYDVKMKEKGDIPEGYSVSREKKERFSLILESASTNQTSMYLCASSQDRVKSNQPQHFGDGTRLSIL.

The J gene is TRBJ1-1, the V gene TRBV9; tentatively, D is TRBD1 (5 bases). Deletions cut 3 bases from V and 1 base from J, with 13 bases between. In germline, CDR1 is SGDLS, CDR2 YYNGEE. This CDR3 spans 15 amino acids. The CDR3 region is CASSEGWGGNTEAFF. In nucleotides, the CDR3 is TGTGCCAGCAGCGAAGGGTGGGGGGGGAACACTGAAGCTTTCTTT.

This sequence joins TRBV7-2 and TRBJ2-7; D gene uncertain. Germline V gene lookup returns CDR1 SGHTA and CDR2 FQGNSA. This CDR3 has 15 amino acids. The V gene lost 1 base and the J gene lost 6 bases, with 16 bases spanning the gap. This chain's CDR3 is CASSLGTNSRPEQYF. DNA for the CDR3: TGTGCCAGCAGCTTAGGTACGAACAGTCGCCCCGAGCAGTACTTC.

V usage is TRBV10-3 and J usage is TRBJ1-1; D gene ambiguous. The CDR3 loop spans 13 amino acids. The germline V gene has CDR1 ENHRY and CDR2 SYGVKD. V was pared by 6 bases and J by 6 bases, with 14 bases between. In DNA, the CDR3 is TGTGCCATCAGCCAACTGGAGGGCGCTGAAGCTTTCTTT. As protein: CAISQLEGAEAFF.

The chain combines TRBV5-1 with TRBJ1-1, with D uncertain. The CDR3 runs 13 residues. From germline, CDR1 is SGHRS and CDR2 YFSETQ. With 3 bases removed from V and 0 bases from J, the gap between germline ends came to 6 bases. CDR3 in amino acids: CASSSTLNTEAFF. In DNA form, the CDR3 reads TGCGCCAGCAGCTCGACACTGAACACTGAAGCTTTCTTT.

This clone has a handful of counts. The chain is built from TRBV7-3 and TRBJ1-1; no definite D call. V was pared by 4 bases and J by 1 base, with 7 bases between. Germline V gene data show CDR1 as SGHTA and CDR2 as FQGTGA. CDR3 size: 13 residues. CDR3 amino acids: CASSSQENTEAFF. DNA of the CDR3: TGTGCCAGCAGCTCGCAGGAGAACACTGAAGCTTTCTTT.

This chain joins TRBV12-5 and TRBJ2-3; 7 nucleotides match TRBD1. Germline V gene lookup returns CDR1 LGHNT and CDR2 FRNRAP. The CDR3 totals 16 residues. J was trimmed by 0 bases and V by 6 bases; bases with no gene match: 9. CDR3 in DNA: TGTGCTAGTGGGAGACCGGGACAGAAGAGCACAGATACGCAGTATTTT. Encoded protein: CASGRPGQKSTDTQYF.

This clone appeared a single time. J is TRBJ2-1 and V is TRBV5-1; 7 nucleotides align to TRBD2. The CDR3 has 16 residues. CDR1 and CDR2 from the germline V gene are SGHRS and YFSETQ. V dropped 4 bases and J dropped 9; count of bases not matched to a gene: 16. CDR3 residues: CASSREAGLGVGEQFF. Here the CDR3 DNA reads TGCGCCAGCAGCCGCGAAGCGGGGCTGGGGGTAGGTGAGCAGTTCTTC.

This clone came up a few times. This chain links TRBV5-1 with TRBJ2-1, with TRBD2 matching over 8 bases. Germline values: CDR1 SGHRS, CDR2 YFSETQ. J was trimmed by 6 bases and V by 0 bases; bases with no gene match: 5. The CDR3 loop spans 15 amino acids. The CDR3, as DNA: TGCGCCAGCAGCTTGGCGGGACTAGATGGCAATGAGCAGTTCTTC. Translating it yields CASSLAGLDGNEQFF.

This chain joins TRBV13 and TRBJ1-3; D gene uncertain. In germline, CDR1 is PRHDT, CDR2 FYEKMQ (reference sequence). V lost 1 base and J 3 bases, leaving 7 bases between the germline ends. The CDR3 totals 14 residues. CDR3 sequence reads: CASSLVSRGNTIYF. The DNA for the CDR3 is TGTGCCAGCAGCTTAGTCTCGCGTGGAAACACCATATATTTT.

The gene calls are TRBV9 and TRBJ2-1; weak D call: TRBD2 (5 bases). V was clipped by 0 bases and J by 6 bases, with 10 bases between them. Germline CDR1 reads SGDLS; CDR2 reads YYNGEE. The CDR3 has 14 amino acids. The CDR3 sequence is CASSVGGSVNEQFF. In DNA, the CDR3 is TGTGCCAGCAGCGTAGGCGGGTCGGTCAATGAGCAGTTCTTC.

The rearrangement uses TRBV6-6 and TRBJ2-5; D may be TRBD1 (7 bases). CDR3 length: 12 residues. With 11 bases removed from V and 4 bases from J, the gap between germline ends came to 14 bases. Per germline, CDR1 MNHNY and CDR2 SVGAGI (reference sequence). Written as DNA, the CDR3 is TGTGCCGTCAGGGGGGTTGGAGAGACCCAGTACTTC. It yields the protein CAVRGVGETQYF.

The CDR3 DNA reads TGTGCCTGGAGTCCGCCCCCGGGGGGGAACATTCAGTACTTC. It yields the protein CAWSPPPGGNIQYF. The chain carries TRBV30 and TRBJ2-4; 8 positions match TRBD2. Germline V gene sequence: CDR1 GTSNPN, CDR2 SVGIG (reference sequence). The CDR3 contains 14 residues. V lost 2 bases to trimming and J lost 7 bases; unmatched junction nucleotides: 7. The whole variable domain, filled in from reference TRBV30 and TRBJ2-4, reads SQTIHQWPATLVQPVGSPLSLECTVEGTSNPNLYWYRQAAGRGLQLLFYSVGIGQISSEVPQNLSASRPQDRQFILSSKKLLLSDSGFYLCAWSPPPGGNIQYFGAGTRLSVL.

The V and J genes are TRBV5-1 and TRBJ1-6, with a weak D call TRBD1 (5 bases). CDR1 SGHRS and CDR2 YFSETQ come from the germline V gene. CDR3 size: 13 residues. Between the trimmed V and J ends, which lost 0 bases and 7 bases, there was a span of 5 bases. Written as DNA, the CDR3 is TGCGCCAGCAGCTTGGAGGGGAATTCACCCCTCCACTTT. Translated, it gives CASSLEGNSPLHF.

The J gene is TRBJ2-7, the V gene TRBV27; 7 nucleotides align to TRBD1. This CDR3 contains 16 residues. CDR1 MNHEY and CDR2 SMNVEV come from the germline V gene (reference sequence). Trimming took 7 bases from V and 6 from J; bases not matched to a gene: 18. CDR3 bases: TGTGCCAGCACCCCCGCTGGGACAGTTCGCCGGGGCGAGCAGTACTTC. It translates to CASTPAGTVRRGEQYF.